This TCR beta chain was sequenced in a study of T cells after yellow fever vaccination. Study outcomes and limitations: Clonotypes found in both CD4 and CD8 compartments made up a small share. The presence of abundant clonotypes contaminating from the bulk population was possible in FACS-sorted repertoires.

UMIs were added to TCR cDNA along with a universal primer site when it was made by 5'RACE template switching. TCRdb re-called the 5' RACE reads through MiXCR, storing one row per CDR3 protein. The data hold a few hundred thousand distinct CDR3 sequences, with around 6.8% observed a single time. This clonotype was seen repeatedly, ten times or more. Its target is not known. This CDR3 spans 14 amino acids. The J segment lost 7 bases and the V segment lost 2 bases, leaving 2 bases of the junction unmatched. The material was PBMCs, obtained more than 40 days after the first yellow fever vaccination. The sequence was collected from a young man who received the YFV17D yellow fever vaccine. The chain links TRBV12-3 or TRBV12-4 to TRBJ2-1, with 10 bases aligning to TRBD1. CDR3 DNA sequence: TGTGCCAGCAGTTTATGGGACAGGGGTAATGAGCAGTTCTTC. It encodes CASSLWDRGNEQFF.